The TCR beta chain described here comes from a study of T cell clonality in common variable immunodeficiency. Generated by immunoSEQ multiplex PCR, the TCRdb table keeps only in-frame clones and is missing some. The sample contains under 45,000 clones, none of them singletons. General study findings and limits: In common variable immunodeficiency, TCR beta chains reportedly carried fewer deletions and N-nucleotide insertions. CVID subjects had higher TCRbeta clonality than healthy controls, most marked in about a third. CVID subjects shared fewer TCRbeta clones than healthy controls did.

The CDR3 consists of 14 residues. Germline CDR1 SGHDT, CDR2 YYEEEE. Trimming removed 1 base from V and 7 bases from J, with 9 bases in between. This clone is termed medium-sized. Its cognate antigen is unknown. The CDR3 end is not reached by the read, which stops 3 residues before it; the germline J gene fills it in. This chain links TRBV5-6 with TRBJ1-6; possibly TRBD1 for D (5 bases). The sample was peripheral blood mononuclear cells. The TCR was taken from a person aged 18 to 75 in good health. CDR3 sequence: CASSLSQANSPLHF. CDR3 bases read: TGTGCCAGCAGCTTGTCACAGGCAAATTCACCC.